The 26 T cell receptor beta chains reported below all come from one sample, sequenced in a study of T cells in Graves' hyperthyroidism and ophthalmopathy (dated 2019 in TCRdb). Libraries came from multiplex PCR. Sequenced using an Illumina HiSeq 2000. Amplification of TCR beta CDR3 regions was carried out from RNA transcripts. A first-round RT-PCR of the TCR CDR3 used the HTBI primer set with the Qiagen OneStep RT-PCR kit. TCRdb cleaned the public reads at Q25 with fastp, built clones with MiXCR and kept in-frame beta chains. Duplicate CDR3 protein sequences are folded into a single record with the most common DNA and genes. The sample table records about 380,000 distinct CDR3 sequences; 15% to 20% of these occur just once. In total, the top ten clones hold 35% to 45% of the sample. The sequencing input was blood. The receptors were gathered from a man between 18 and 29 years old with Graves' ophthalmopathy.

This clonotype turned up a few times. The chain joins TRBV24-1 to TRBJ2-1, with D perhaps matching TRBD1 (5 bases). CDR1 and CDR2 (germline): KGHDR, SFDVKD. CDR3 size: 13 residues. Trimming removed 8 bases from V and 3 bases from J, with 10 bases in between. CDR3 region: CATMSDSYNEQFF. CDR3 nucleotides: TGTGCCACCATGAGCGACAGCTACAATGAGCAGTTCTTC.

The chain joins TRBV19 to TRBJ1-6; 11 bases fit TRBD1. CDR3 length: 18 residues. In germline, CDR1 is LNHDA, CDR2 SQIVND (reference sequence). Trimming removed 6 bases from V and 8 bases from J; junction bases left unmatched: 15. CDR3 coding DNA: TGTGCCAGTAGCACCACCCCGGGACAGGGGGGAGTTGATTCACCCCTCCACTTT. This encodes CASSTTPGQGGVDSPLHF.

Of note for this clonotype: A read error may be the cause here, since a much bigger clone is one base away. The chain employs TRBV12-3 or TRBV12-4 and TRBJ2-7, with no clear D. The CDR3 has 14 amino acids. With 0 bases removed from V and 3 bases from J, the gap between germline ends came to 9 bases. CDR3 nucleotides: TGTGCCAGCAGTTTAGCTGGGCTAAACTACGAGCAGTACTTC. Translation gives CASSLAGLNYEQYF.

Ten or more counts support this clonotype. This rearrangement joins TRBV5-8 to TRBJ2-2, with 12 bases that match TRBD2. V was pared by 5 bases and J by 7 bases, with 18 bases of the junction left unmatched. This CDR3 has 19 amino acids. Germline V lookup: CDR1 SGHTS, CDR2 YDEGEE. CDR3 protein: CASSLDRGLAGGRGGELFF. The CDR3 region has the DNA TGTGCCAGCAGTCTGGACAGGGGCCTAGCGGGGGGGCGCGGCGGGGAGCTGTTTTTT.

This clonotype was picked up a small number of times. The chain uses TRBV9 and TRBJ2-7; D is perhaps TRBD2 (7 bases). Germline V gene lookup returns CDR1 SGDLS and CDR2 YYNGEE. The V end was cut by 3 bases, the J end by 3 bases, with 16 bases between. This CDR3 spans 15 amino acids. CDR3 sequence (DNA): TGTGCCAGCAGCGCCAAGGGGGGGGATGGCTACGAGCAGTACTTC. Residues: CASSAKGGDGYEQYF.

There are a few counts of this clonotype. The CDR3 spells CASSEVPYNEQFF. The CDR3 DNA reads as TGTGCCAGCAGCGAGGTACCCTACAATGAGCAGTTCTTC. This chain links TRBV7-8 with TRBJ2-1; D not certain. This CDR3 has 13 residues. The germline V gene encodes CDR1 SGHVS and CDR2 FQNEAQ. V was cut by 5 bases and J by 2 bases, with 7 bases left in between.

About this clonotype itself: It may be a read error: a sequence one base away is much more abundant. The CDR3, as DNA: TGTGCCAGCAGTGGCATCAGGGTGGAAGAGCAGTACTTC. Encoded protein: CASSGIRVEEQYF. This chain links TRBV2 with TRBJ2-7; D is perhaps TRBD1 (5 bases). CDR1 and CDR2 from the germline V gene are SNHLY and FYNNEI. Trimming shortened V by 4 bases and J by 7 bases, and 14 bases separated the two germline ends. The CDR3 consists of 13 residues.

The chain uses TRBV5-8 and TRBJ1-3; D is possibly TRBD1 (5 bases). The V gene's germline CDR1 is SGHTS and CDR2 YDEGEE. CDR3 length equals 14 residues. V was pared by 2 bases and J by 4 bases, with 10 bases between. The CDR3 sequence: CASSFRDAGNTIYF. In DNA form, the CDR3 reads TGTGCCAGCAGCTTCCGGGACGCCGGAAACACCATATATTTT.

At least ten counts were recorded for this clonotype. The V gene is TRBV12-3 or TRBV12-4, the J gene TRBJ2-3, with D perhaps matching TRBD2 (6 bases). Trimming took 3 bases from V and 2 from J, leaving 15 bases between them. The CDR3 is 16 amino acids. CDR3 nucleotides: TGTGCCAGCAGTTTCTTTGGGAGGTCCCCCACAGATACGCAGTATTTT. This gives the protein CASSFFGRSPTDTQYF.

This clonotype was seen only a few times. The chain uses TRBV6-1 and TRBJ1-4; no clear D gene. The CDR3 runs to 15 residues. The V end was cut by 5 bases, the J end by 5 bases, with 15 bases between. The germline gives CDR1 MNHNS, CDR2 SASEGT. The CDR3 is CASSNGPVANEKLFF. CDR3 coding DNA: TGTGCCAGCAGTAATGGTCCTGTCGCCAATGAAAAACTGTTTTTT.

V and J are TRBV5-4 and TRBJ1-6; D perhaps matches TRBD1 (5 bases). This CDR3 is 14 amino acids long. Germline CDR1 reads SGHNT; CDR2 reads YYREEE (reference sequence). V lost 5 bases to trimming and J lost 10 bases, with 16 bases between them. The CDR3 DNA is TGTGCCAGCAGGGCCGGGACTGGGGAATCACCCCTCCACTTT. Translating it yields CASRAGTGESPLHF.

At least ten counts were recorded for this clonotype. The gene calls are TRBV20-1 and TRBJ2-1; TRBD2 aligns across 9 bases. Germline CDR1 is DFQATT and CDR2 is SNEGSKA (reference sequence). There are 14 residues in the CDR3. The V gene end was trimmed by 6 bases and the J gene end by 3 bases; junction bases not matched to a gene: 6. CDR3: CSASSGAVYNEQFF. Here the CDR3 DNA reads TGCAGTGCGTCTAGCGGGGCGGTCTACAATGAGCAGTTCTTC.

This clonotype was observed at least ten times. The gene calls are TRBV3-1 and TRBJ1-1; a weak D match, TRBD1 (6 bases). The ends were cut back, 7 bases at V and 1 base at J, with 10 bases in the middle. CDR3 length: 13 amino acids. The germline gives CDR1 LGHDT, CDR2 YNNKEL (reference sequence). The CDR3 DNA follows: TGTGCCAGCACCGAGACAGGGAACACTGAAGCTTTCTTT. Translation: CASTETGNTEAFF.

As concerns this clonotype: Compared with germline, one end of the junction differs, possibly owing to a read error. The J gene is TRBJ2-2, the V gene TRBV2; 7 bases map to TRBD2. Per germline, CDR1 SNHLY and CDR2 FYNNEI. CDR3 length equals 15 residues. CDR3 sequence reads: CASSLGRANTGELSF. CDR3 DNA sequence: TGTGCCAGCAGCTTGGGGAGGGCTAACACCGGGGAGCTGTCTTTT.

In this sample, this clonotype turned up many times. This chain joins TRBV12-3 or TRBV12-4 and TRBJ1-1; D is perhaps TRBD1 (5 bases). This CDR3 comprises 17 residues. V was trimmed by 6 bases and J by 1 base, leaving 21 bases between them. CDR3 residues: CASRRPGPNKKNTEAFF. The CDR3 bases are TGTGCCAGCAGGCGACCGGGACCTAATAAAAAGAACACTGAAGCTTTCTTT.

J is TRBJ2-1 and V is TRBV12-3 or TRBV12-4; no firm D call. The CDR3 is made up of 13 amino acids. Trimming took off 8 bases at V and 5 bases at J, with 13 bases between the two ends. The CDR3 here is CASQLSRDNEQFF. The CDR3 DNA is TGTGCCAGCCAACTATCCCGAGACAATGAGCAGTTCTTC.

Concerning this clonotype: A read error is possible here, since a much larger clone lies one base away. This CDR3 fails to terminate in the conserved phenylalanine or tryptophan, so it likely reflects a read error. This rearrangement joins TRBV3-1 to TRBJ2-4, with D maybe TRBD1 (5 bases). V gave up 4 bases and J gave up 5 bases, with 9 bases separating them. CDR1 and CDR2 from the germline V gene are LGHDT and YNNKEL (reference sequence). The CDR3 is made up of 13 amino acids. In DNA, the CDR3 is TGTGCCAGCAGCCCCAAAGGGGAAAACATTCAGTACCTC. Amino acid sequence: CASSPKGENIQYL.

This clonotype was detected many times. The chain joins TRBV5-5 to TRBJ1-6, with 9 bases fitting TRBD1. With 4 bases clipped from V and 7 bases from J, the junction kept 6 bases outside the gene matches. CDR3 length equals 15 residues. Germline values: CDR1 SGHKS, CDR2 YYEKEE (reference sequence). The CDR3 DNA is TGTGCCAGCAGCGCCGCCGGGACAGGGAATTCACCCCTCCACTTT. Its protein is CASSAAGTGNSPLHF. Together with reference TRBV5-5 and TRBJ1-6, the CDR3 gives the full variable domain: DAGVTQSPTHLIKTRGQQVTLRCSPISGHKSVSWYQQVLGQGPQFIFQYYEKEERGRGNFPDRFSARQFPNYSSELNVNALLLGDSALYLCASSAAGTGNSPLHFGNGTRLTVT.

Details on this clonotype: A much larger clone differs by one base, so this may be a read error. The chain couples TRBV7-9 to TRBJ1-2; D is perhaps TRBD1 (5 bases). Looked up from germline, CDR1 is SEHNR and CDR2 is FQNEAQ (reference sequence). This CDR3 is 14 amino acids long. The CDR3 sequence is CASSPGTVGYGFTF. The CDR3 bases are TGTGCCAGCAGCCCAGGGACGGTCGGCTATGGCTTCACCTTC. Full variable domain (rest looked up from reference TRBV7-9 and TRBJ1-2): DTGVSQNPRHKITKRGQNVTFRCDPISEHNRLYWYRQTLGQGPEFLTYFQNEAQLEKSRLLSDRFSAERPKGSFSTLEIQRTEQGDSAMYLCASSPGTVGYGFTFGSGTRLTVV.

This clonotype has at least ten counts. The gene calls are TRBV20-1 and TRBJ2-1; D is undetermined. The CDR3 totals 13 residues. CDR1 and CDR2 (germline): DFQATT, SNEGSKA (reference sequence). Trimming cost V 0 bases and J 8 bases, with 11 bases left between them. Written as DNA, the CDR3 is TGCAGTGCTAGAGATCGGGCAAAGTATGAGCAGTTCTTC. This sequence encodes CSARDRAKYEQFF.

The sample holds many counts of this clonotype. This chain uses TRBV2 with TRBJ2-7, with D perhaps matching TRBD1 or TRBD2 (5 bases each). This CDR3 has 10 residues. V was cut by 9 bases and J by 6 bases, with 9 bases left in between. Germline CDR1 and CDR2: SNHLY and FYNNEI. The CDR3 bases are TGTGCCAGTGGGGGTTCCGAGCAGTACTTC. Translated, it gives CASGGSEQYF.

CDR3 DNA sequence: TGCGCCAGCAGCTTAGCCCAGGGGGGCAATGAGCAGTTCTTC. Amino acids: CASSLAQGGNEQFF. V and J are TRBV5-1 and TRBJ2-1, with D possibly TRBD1 on 7 matching bases. CDR1 and CDR2 from the germline V gene are SGHRS and YFSETQ. There are 14 residues in the CDR3. V was trimmed by 2 bases and J by 6 bases, leaving 12 bases between them.

There are many counts of this clonotype. This chain uses TRBV2 with TRBJ1-1; D gene uncertain. V was pared by 7 bases and J by 8 bases, with 17 bases between. The CDR3 covers 13 residues. Germline-derived CDR1 and CDR2 are SNHLY and FYNNEI. CDR3 sequence: CASIVEGKPEAFF. In DNA, the CDR3 is TGTGCCAGCATTGTGGAAGGTAAACCCGAAGCTTTCTTT.

In its sample, this clonotype was seen many times. The chain recombines TRBV2 with TRBJ1-2, with 10 nucleotides matching TRBD1. Germline V gene lookup returns CDR1 SNHLY and CDR2 FYNNEI. The CDR3 is 15 residues long. With 6 bases clipped from V and 4 bases from J, the junction kept 8 bases outside the gene matches. In DNA form, the CDR3 reads TGTGCCAGCAGACAGACAGGGGGCCCTTCCTATGGCTACACCTTC. Translation gives CASRQTGGPSYGYTF.

Many counts were recorded for this clonotype. The rearrangement links TRBV24-1 to TRBJ2-5; 8 nucleotides match TRBD2. Germline V gene data show CDR1 as KGHDR and CDR2 as SFDVKD. The CDR3 is 16 residues long. Unmatched junction bases numbered 6, after V lost 4 bases and J lost 0 bases. This CDR3 reads CATSDRKRGYQETQYF. The CDR3 DNA reads TGTGCCACCAGTGACCGAAAGCGGGGGTACCAAGAGACCCAGTACTTC.

This clonotype has a count of ten or more. The chain has TRBV11-2 and TRBJ1-6; the D gene is possibly TRBD1 (5 bases). The CDR3 spans 15 residues. The germline V and J ends were trimmed by 5 bases and 7 bases, with 15 bases remaining between them. CDR1 is SGHAT, CDR2 FQNNGV, per germline. In DNA, the CDR3 is TGTGCCAGCAGCCCCCTACAGGAAAAGAATTCACCCCTCCACTTT. Amino acid sequence: CASSPLQEKNSPLHF. The whole variable domain, remainder taken from reference TRBV11-2 and TRBJ1-6, is EAGVAQSPRYKIIEKRQSVAFWCNPISGHATLYWYQQILGQGPKLLIQFQNNGVVDDSQLPKDRFSAERLKGVDSTLKIQPAKLEDSAVYLCASSPLQEKNSPLHFGNGTRLTVT.